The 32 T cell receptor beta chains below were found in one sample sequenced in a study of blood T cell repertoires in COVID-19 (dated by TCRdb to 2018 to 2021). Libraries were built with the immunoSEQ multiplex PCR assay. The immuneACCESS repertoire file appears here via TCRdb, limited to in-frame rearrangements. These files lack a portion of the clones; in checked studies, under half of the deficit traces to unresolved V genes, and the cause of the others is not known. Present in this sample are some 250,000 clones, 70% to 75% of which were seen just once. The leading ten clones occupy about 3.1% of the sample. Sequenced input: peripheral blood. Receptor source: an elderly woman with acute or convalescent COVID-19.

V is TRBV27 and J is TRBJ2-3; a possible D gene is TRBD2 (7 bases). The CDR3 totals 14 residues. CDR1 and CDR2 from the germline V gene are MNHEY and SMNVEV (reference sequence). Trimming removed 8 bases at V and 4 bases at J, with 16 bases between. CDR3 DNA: TGTGCCAGCGGGGGGGGCGGGGTCGCAGATACGCAGTATTTT. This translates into CASGGGGVADTQYF.

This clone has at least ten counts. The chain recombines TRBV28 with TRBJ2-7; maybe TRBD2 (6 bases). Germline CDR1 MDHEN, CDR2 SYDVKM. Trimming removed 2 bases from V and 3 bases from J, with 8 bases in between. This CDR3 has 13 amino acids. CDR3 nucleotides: TGTGCCAGCAGTTTAGGGGGGAGCTACGAGCAGTACTTC. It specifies CASSLGGSYEQYF.

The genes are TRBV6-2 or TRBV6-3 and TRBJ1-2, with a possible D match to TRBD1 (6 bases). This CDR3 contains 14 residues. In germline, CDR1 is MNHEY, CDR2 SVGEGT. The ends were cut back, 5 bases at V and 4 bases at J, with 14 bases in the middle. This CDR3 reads CASSRTAIFYGYTF. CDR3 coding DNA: TGTGCCAGCAGTCGGACAGCCATTTTCTATGGCTACACCTTC.

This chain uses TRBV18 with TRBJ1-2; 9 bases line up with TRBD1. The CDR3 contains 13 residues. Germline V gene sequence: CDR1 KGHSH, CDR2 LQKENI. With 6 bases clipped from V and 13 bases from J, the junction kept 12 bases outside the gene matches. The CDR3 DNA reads TGTGCCAGCTCGCCCGTCGAGGGACAGGGCGGCACCTTC. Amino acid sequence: CASSPVEGQGGTF.

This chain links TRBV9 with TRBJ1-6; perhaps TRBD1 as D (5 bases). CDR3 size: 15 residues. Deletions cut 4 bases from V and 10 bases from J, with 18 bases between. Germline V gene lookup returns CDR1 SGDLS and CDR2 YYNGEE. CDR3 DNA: TGTGCCAGCAGCCCCCAGGGCACCAAGAGATCACCCCTCCACTTT. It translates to CASSPQGTKRSPLHF.

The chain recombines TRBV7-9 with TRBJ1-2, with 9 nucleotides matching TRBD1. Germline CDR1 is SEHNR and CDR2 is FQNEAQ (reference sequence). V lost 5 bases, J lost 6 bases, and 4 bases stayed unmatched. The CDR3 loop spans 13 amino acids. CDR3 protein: CASSTGQGDGYTF. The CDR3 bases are TGTGCCAGCAGCACGGGACAGGGCGATGGCTACACCTTC.

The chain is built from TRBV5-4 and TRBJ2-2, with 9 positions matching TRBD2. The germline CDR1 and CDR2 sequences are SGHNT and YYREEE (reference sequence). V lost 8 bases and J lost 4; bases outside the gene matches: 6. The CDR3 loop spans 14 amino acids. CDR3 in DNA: TGTGCCAGAATAGCGGGAGTCGGCACCGGGGAGCTGTTTTTT. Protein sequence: CARIAGVGTGELFF.

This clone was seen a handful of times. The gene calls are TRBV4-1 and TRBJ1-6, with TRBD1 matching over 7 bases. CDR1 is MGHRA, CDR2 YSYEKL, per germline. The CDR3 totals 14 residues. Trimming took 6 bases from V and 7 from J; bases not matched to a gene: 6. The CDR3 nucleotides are TGCGCCAGCAGTCCCCCGGGACAGAATTCACCCCTCCACTTT. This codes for CASSPPGQNSPLHF.

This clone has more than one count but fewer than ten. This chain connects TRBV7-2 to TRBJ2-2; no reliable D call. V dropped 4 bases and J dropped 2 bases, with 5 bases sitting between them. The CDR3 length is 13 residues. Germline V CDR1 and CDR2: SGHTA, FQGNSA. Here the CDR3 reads CASSSKNTGELFF. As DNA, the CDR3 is TGTGCCAGCAGCTCCAAAAACACCGGGGAGCTGTTTTTT. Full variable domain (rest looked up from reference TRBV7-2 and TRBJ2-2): GAGVSQSPSNKVTEKGKDVELRCDPISGHTALYWYRQSLGQGLEFLIYFQGNSAPDKSGLPSDRFSAERTGGSVSTLTIQRTQQEDSAVYLCASSSKNTGELFFGEGSRLTVL.

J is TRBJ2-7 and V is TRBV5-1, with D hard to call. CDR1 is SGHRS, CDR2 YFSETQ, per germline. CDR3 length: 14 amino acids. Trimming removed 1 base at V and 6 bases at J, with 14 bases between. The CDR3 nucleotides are TGCGCCAGCAGCTTGAATGTTGAGGTTCCCGAGCAGTACTTC. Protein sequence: CASSLNVEVPEQYF.

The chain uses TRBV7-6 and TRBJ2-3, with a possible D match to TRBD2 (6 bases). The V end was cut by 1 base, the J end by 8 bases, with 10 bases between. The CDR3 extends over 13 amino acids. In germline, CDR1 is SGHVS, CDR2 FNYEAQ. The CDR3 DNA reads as TGTGCCAGCAGCTTAGGGGGGGTTGGTACGCAGTATTTT. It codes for CASSLGGVGTQYF. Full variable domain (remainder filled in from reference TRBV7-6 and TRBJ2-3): GAGVSQSPRYKVTKRGQDVALRCDPISGHVSLYWYRQALGQGPEFLTYFNYEAQQDKSGLPNDRFSAERPEGSISTLTIQRTEQRDSAMYRCASSLGGVGTQYFGPGTRLTVL.

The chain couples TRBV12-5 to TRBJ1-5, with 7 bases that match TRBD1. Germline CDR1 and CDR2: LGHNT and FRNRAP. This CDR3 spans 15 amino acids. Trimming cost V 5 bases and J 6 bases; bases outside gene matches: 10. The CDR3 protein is CASGLSTGLGQPQHF. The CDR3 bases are TGTGCTAGTGGTCTCTCGACAGGGTTAGGTCAGCCCCAGCATTTT. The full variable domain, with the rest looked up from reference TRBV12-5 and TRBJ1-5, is DARVTQTPRHKVTEMGQEVTMRCQPILGHNTVFWYRQTMMQGLELLAYFRNRAPLDDSGMPKDRFSAEMPDATLATLKIQPSEPRDSAVYFCASGLSTGLGQPQHFGDGTRLSIL.

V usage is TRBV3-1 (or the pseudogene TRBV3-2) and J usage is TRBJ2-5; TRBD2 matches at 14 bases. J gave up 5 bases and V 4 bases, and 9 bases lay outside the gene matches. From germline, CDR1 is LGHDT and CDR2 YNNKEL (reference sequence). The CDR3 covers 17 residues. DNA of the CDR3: TGTGCCAGCAGCCCGACGACTAGCGGGGGGGCACGGGAGACCCAGTACTTC. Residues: CASSPTTSGGARETQYF.

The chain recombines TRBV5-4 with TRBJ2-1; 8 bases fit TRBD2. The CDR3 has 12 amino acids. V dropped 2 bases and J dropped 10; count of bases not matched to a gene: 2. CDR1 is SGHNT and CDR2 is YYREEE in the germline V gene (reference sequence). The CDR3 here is CASSLLAGEQFF. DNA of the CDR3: TGTGCCAGCAGCTTATTAGCGGGGGAGCAGTTCTTC.

In DNA, the CDR3 is TGTGCCAGCAGCAAAGGGGCGGGACAGGGGCCAACTAATGAAAAACTGTTTTTT. This gives the protein CASSKGAGQGPTNEKLFF. The rearrangement links TRBV21-1 to TRBJ1-4; the table assigns TRBD1, which was not confirmed against the DNA. TRBV21-1 is classified as a pseudogene. The CDR3 consists of 18 residues.

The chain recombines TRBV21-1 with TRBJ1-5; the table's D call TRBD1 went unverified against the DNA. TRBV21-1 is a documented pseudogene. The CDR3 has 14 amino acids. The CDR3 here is CASPKGDTYQPQHF. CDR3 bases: TGTGCCAGCCCAAAAGGGGACACGTATCAGCCCCAGCATTTT.

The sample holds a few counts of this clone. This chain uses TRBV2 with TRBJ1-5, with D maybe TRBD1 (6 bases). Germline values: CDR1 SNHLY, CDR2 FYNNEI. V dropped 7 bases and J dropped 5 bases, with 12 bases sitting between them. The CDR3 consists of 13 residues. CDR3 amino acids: CASNQGFYQPQHF. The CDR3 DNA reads TGTGCCAGCAACCAGGGGTTTTATCAGCCCCAGCATTTT.

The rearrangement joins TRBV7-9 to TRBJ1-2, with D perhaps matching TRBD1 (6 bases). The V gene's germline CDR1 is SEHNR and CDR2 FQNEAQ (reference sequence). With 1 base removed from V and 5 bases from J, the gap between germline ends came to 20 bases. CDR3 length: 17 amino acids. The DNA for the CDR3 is TGTGCCAGCAGCTTAGAGGTCACCAGGGGCAATCTTTATGGCTACACCTTC. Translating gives CASSLEVTRGNLYGYTF.

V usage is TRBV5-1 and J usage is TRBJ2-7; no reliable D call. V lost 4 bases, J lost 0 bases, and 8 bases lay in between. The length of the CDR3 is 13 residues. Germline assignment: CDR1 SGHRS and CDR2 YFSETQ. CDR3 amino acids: CASSLSPSYEQYF. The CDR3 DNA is TGCGCCAGCAGCCTTTCCCCCTCCTACGAGCAGTACTTC. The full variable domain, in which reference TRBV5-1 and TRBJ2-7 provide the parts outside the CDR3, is KAGVTQTPRYLIKTRGQQVTLSCSPISGHRSVSWYQQTPGQGLQFLFEYFSETQRNKGNFPGRFSGRQFSNSRSEMNVSTLELGDSALYLCASSLSPSYEQYFGPGTRLTVT.

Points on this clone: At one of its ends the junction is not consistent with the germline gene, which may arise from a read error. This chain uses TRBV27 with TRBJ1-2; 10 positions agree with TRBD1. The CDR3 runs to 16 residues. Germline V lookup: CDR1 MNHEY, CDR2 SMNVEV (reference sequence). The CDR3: CASSHGAGTGEFPYAF. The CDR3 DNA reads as TGTGCCAGCAGCCATGGTGCCGGGACAGGGGAATTCCCGTACGCCTTC.

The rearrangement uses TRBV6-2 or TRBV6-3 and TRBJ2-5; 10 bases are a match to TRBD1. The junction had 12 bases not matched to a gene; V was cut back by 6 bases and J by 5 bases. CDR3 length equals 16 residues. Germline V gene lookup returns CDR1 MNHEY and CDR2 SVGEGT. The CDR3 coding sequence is TGTGCCAGCAGCCAAGACGCGACAGGGGGCGGGGAGACCCAGTACTTC. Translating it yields CASSQDATGGGETQYF.

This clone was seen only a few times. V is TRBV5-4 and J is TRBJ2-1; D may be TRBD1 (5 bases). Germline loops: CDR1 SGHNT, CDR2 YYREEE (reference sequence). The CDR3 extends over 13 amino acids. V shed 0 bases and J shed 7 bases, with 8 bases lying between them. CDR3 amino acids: CASSLAQGNEQFF. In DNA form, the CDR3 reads TGTGCCAGCAGCTTGGCCCAGGGAAATGAGCAGTTCTTC. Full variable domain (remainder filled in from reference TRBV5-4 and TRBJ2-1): ETGVTQSPTHLIKTRGQQVTLRCSSQSGHNTVSWYQQALGQGPQFIFQYYREEENGRGNFPPRFSGLQFPNYSSELNVNALELDDSALYLCASSLAQGNEQFFGPGTRLTVL.

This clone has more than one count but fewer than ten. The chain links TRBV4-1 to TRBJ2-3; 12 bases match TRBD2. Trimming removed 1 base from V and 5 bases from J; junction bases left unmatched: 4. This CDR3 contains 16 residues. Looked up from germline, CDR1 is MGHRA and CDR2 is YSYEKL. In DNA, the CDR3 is TGCGCCAGCAGCCAAGTGGGACTAGCGGGTAGAGATACGCAGTATTTT. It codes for CASSQVGLAGRDTQYF.

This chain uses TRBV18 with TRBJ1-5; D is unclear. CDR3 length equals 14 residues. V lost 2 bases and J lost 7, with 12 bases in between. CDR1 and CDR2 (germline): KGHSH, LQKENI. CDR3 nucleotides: TGTGCCAGCTCACCATCACCCGAACTGCAGCCCCAGCATTTT. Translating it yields CASSPSPELQPQHF.

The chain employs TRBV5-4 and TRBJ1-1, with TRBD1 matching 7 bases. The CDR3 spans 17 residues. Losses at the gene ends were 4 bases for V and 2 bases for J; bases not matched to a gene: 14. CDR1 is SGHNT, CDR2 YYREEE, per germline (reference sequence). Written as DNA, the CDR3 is TGTGCCAGCAGCGGACTCCCTTATGGACAGGTAAACACTGAAGCTTTCTTT. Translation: CASSGLPYGQVNTEAFF. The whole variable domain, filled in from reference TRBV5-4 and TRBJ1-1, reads ETGVTQSPTHLIKTRGQQVTLRCSSQSGHNTVSWYQQALGQGPQFIFQYYREEENGRGNFPPRFSGLQFPNYSSELNVNALELDDSALYLCASSGLPYGQVNTEAFFGQGTRLTVV.

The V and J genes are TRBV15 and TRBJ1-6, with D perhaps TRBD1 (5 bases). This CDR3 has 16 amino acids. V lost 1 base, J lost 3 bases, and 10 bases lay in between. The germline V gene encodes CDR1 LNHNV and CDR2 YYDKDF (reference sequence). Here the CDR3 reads CATSRGQISYNSPLHF. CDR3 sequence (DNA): TGTGCCACCAGCAGAGGACAGATAAGCTATAATTCACCCCTCCACTTT. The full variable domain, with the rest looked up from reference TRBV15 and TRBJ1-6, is DAMVIQNPRYQVTQFGKPVTLSCSQTLNHNVMYWYQQKSSQAPKLLFHYYDKDFNNEADTPDNFQSRRPNTSFCFLDIRSPGLGDTAMYLCATSRGQISYNSPLHFGNGTRLTVT.

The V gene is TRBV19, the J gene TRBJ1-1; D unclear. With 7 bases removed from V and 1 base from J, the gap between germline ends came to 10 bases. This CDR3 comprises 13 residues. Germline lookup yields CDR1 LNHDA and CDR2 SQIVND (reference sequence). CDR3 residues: CASKNRQNTEAFF. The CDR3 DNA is TGTGCCAGTAAGAACAGACAGAACACTGAAGCTTTCTTT.

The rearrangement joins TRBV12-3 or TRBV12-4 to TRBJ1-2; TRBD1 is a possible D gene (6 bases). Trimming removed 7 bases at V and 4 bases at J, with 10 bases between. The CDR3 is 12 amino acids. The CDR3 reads CASNGQLYGYTF. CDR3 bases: TGTGCCAGCAACGGACAGCTCTATGGCTACACCTTC.

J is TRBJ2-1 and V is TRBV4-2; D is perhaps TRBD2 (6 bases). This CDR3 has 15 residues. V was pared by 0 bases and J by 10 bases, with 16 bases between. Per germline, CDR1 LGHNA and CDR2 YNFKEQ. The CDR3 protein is CASSQEGATSTEQFF. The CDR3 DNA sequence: TGTGCCAGCAGCCAAGAAGGGGCGACTAGTACCGAGCAGTTCTTC.

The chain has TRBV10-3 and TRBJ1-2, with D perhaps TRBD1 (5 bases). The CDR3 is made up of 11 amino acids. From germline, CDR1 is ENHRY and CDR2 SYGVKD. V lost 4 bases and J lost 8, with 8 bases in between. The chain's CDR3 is CAISGGVGYTF. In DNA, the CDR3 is TGTGCCATCAGTGGGGGGGTAGGCTACACCTTC.

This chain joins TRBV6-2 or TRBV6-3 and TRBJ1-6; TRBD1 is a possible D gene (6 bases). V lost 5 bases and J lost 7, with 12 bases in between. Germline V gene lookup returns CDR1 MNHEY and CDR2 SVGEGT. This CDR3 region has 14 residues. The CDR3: CASSVTGPNSPLHF. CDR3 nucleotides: TGTGCCAGCAGTGTCACAGGGCCCAATTCACCCCTCCACTTT.

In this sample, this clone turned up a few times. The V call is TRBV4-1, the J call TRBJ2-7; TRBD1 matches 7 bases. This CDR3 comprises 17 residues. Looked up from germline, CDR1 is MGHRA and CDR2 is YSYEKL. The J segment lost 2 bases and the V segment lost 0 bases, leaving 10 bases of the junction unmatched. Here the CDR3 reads CASSQDLPGTAAYEQYF. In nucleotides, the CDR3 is TGCGCCAGCAGCCAAGATCTGCCGGGGACAGCGGCCTACGAGCAGTACTTC.